The 28 T cell receptor beta chains below all came from one sample that was sequenced in a study of T-cell reconstitution after alpha-beta-depleted transplantation in children (dated by TCRdb to about 2016). The library was produced with PCR. TCRdb shows the sequencer as Illumina HiSeq 2500. TCR libraries were prepared with molecular barcoding, using unique molecular identifiers to normalize TCRbeta repertoire quantification. TCRdb reprocessed the public reads (quality trimming at Q25 with fastp, clone calling with MiXCR) and kept in-frame beta chains. Under each unique CDR3 protein, matching rows form one entry showing the most common genes and DNA. The sample profile shows around 380,000 distinct CDR3 sequences; about a tenth of them were found once. In total, the top ten clones hold roughly 5.5% of the sample. Sample: PBMCs from the stem cell graft donor, taken from the stem cell graft. The receptor source for this set is a human donor who donated a stem cell graft to a child with acute myeloid leukemia.

This clonotype was recorded a few times. This chain connects TRBV15 to TRBJ2-3; D possibly corresponds to TRBD1 (5 bases). Germline CDR1 and CDR2: LNHNV and YYDKDF (reference sequence). V was pared by 3 bases and J by 5 bases, with 15 bases between. The length of the CDR3 is 15 residues. In DNA, the CDR3 is TGTGCCACCAGCAGTACGCAGGGATGGGGAGATACGCAGTATTTT. This gives the protein CATSSTQGWGDTQYF.

This clonotype was seen a handful of times. The V call is TRBV4-3, the J call TRBJ2-7, with D possibly being TRBD2 (5 bases). The CDR3 is 15 residues long. The ends were cut back, 4 bases at V and 5 bases at J, with 18 bases in the middle. Looked up from germline, CDR1 is LGHNA and CDR2 is YSLEER. The CDR3, as DNA: TGCGCCAGCAGCCCGGGATCGTGGGGTAAGAACGAGCAGTACTTC. This sequence encodes CASSPGSWGKNEQYF.

This clonotype occurred many times. For the CDR3, the DNA is TGCGCCAGCAGCTTGAGGGTCGGGTTGAACACTGAAGCTTTCTTT. It encodes CASSLRVGLNTEAFF. The chain recombines TRBV5-1 with TRBJ1-1; D remains ambiguous. V was clipped by 1 base and J by 0 bases, with 10 bases between them. Germline V lookup: CDR1 SGHRS, CDR2 YFSETQ. This CDR3 spans 15 amino acids.

This clonotype was seen a few times. This chain links TRBV6-1 with TRBJ2-7; possibly TRBD1 for D (6 bases). Trimming shortened V by 6 bases and J by 4 bases, and 13 bases separated the two germline ends. The CDR3 is 13 residues long. The V gene's germline CDR1 is MNHNS and CDR2 SASEGT. The CDR3 bases are TGTGCCAGCAGCCCAACAGGGATATACGAGCAGTACTTC. Its protein product is CASSPTGIYEQYF.

The chain has TRBV18 and TRBJ2-3; TRBD2 matches at 8 bases. In germline, CDR1 is KGHSH, CDR2 LQKENI. J was trimmed by 2 bases and V by 3 bases; bases with no gene match: 7. This CDR3 has 16 amino acids. CDR3 DNA sequence: TGTGCCAGCTCACCTTTGGCGGGGGGCCTCACAGATACGCAGTATTTT. Translating it yields CASSPLAGGLTDTQYF.

This chain connects TRBV7-9 to TRBJ1-1; no clear D. CDR3 size: 14 residues. The V end lost 2 bases, the J end lost 2 bases, and 9 bases lay between the germline ends. Germline V gene sequence: CDR1 SEHNR, CDR2 FQNEAQ (reference sequence). As DNA, the CDR3 is TGTGCCAGCAGCTTAAATCCGTCAAACACTGAAGCTTTCTTT. Its protein product is CASSLNPSNTEAFF.

This clonotype was observed a handful of times. V gene TRBV5-1 combines with J gene TRBJ2-2; D might be TRBD1 or TRBD2, each matching 5 bases. The CDR3 runs 17 residues. The germline V gene encodes CDR1 SGHRS and CDR2 YFSETQ. V was shortened by 5 bases and J by 0 bases, with 17 bases between the two germline ends. The CDR3 nucleotides read TGCGCCAGCAGGGTTGAGAGGGGACCTGCGAACACCGGGGAGCTGTTTTTT. Translation: CASRVERGPANTGELFF.

This clonotype occurred many times. The rearrangement links TRBV11-2 to TRBJ2-5; TRBD2 matches 8 bases. The CDR3 runs to 14 residues. Germline V gives CDR1 SGHAT, CDR2 FQNNGV. After removal of 5 bases from V and 5 bases from J, the junction contained 7 bases not matched to a gene. Written as DNA, the CDR3 is TGTGCCAGCAGCCCCGGGACTAGGGGGGAGACCCAGTACTTC. Its protein product is CASSPGTRGETQYF.

The sample holds one count of this clonotype. V is TRBV20-1 and J is TRBJ2-3; 12 bases line up with TRBD2. CDR3 length equals 16 residues. J lost 4 bases, V lost 6 bases, and 11 bases had no gene match. The germline V gene has CDR1 DFQATT and CDR2 SNEGSKA (reference sequence). CDR3 coding DNA: TGCAGTGCCCCCACATCTAGCGGGAGGGTGGCAGATACGCAGTATTTT. Translated: CSAPTSSGRVADTQYF.

Note on this clonotype: An end of the junction does not agree with germline; a read error may underlie this. The chain links TRBV2 to TRBJ2-1, with 10 nucleotides matching TRBD2. This CDR3 comprises 11 residues. Germline CDR1 and CDR2: SNHLY and FYNNEI. CDR3 nucleotide sequence: TGTGGATGCGGAGGTGGGGCTAGCGGGAGCTTC. Amino acids: CGCGGGASGSF.

V usage is TRBV5-1 and J usage is TRBJ2-1; D not certain. Germline V gene lookup returns CDR1 SGHRS and CDR2 YFSETQ. This CDR3 comprises 14 residues. Trimming left V 3 bases short and J 7 bases short, with 14 bases between. In nucleotides, the CDR3 is TGCGCCAGCAGCTATTCGTTTGCGGTTAATGAGCAGTTCTTC. Protein: CASSYSFAVNEQFF.

This clonotype was seen only a few times. J is TRBJ1-3 and V is TRBV29-1, with D perhaps TRBD1 (5 bases). This CDR3 spans 13 amino acids. Deletions cut 4 bases from V and 0 bases from J, with 7 bases between. Germline V gene sequence: CDR1 SQVTM, CDR2 ANQGSEA. CDR3 bases: TGCAGCGTTGGGACAATCTCTGGAAACACCATATATTTT. Translated: CSVGTISGNTIYF.

This clonotype occurred many times. This chain uses TRBV20-1 with TRBJ2-5; 9 bases are a match to TRBD1. The V gene end was trimmed by 2 bases and the J gene end by 5 bases; junction bases not matched to a gene: 9. Germline loops: CDR1 DFQATT, CDR2 SNEGSKA (reference sequence). The CDR3 spans 15 residues. The CDR3 sequence: CSARRDRGAGETQYF. CDR3 DNA sequence: TGCAGTGCTAGACGAGACAGGGGGGCAGGGGAGACCCAGTACTTC.

The CDR3 coding sequence is TGTGCCATCAGTGAATACACAGATACGCAGTATTTT. It is translated as CAISEYTDTQYF. The gene calls are TRBV10-3 and TRBJ2-3; D uncertain. Deletions cut 3 bases from V and 2 bases from J, with 3 bases between. This CDR3 has 12 amino acids. CDR1 ENHRY and CDR2 SYGVKD come from the germline V gene.

The chain employs TRBV11-1 and TRBJ2-3, with D maybe TRBD2 (7 bases). V was trimmed by 7 bases and J by 3 bases, leaving 26 bases between them. The CDR3 covers 18 residues. The germline gives CDR1 SGHAT, CDR2 FQDESV (reference sequence). The CDR3 sequence is CASTQNVLEGGLTDTQYF. CDR3 in DNA: TGTGCCAGCACCCAAAACGTTCTGGAGGGGGGGCTAACAGATACGCAGTATTTT.

This clonotype was seen a handful of times. The chain has TRBV20-1 and TRBJ2-5; D possibly matches TRBD1 or TRBD2 (5 bases each). Trimming shortened V by 1 base and J by 1 base, and 10 bases separated the two germline ends. Germline CDR1 is DFQATT and CDR2 is SNEGSKA (reference sequence). This CDR3 is 14 amino acids long. In DNA form, the CDR3 reads TGCAGTGCTAGAGTCGGGGCCAGCCAAGAGACCCAGTACTTC. Residues: CSARVGASQETQYF.

The rearrangement links TRBV11-2 to TRBJ2-3; 9 nucleotides line up with TRBD1. The CDR3 has 17 residues. Per germline, CDR1 SGHAT and CDR2 FQNNGV. J was trimmed by 5 bases and V by 3 bases; bases with no gene match: 12. CDR3 residues: CASSLYISTGGLDTQYF. DNA for the CDR3: TGTGCCAGCAGCTTGTATATCTCGACAGGGGGTTTAGATACGCAGTATTTT.

This clonotype turned up a few times. This chain links TRBV6-1 with TRBJ1-5, with 7 bases that match TRBD1. V was clipped by 6 bases and J by 9 bases; unmatched bases: 8. Per the germline V gene, CDR1 is MNHNS and CDR2 is SASEGT. This CDR3 is 13 amino acids long. CDR3 DNA: TGTGCCAGCAGCATACAGGGGTATGGGCCCCAGCATTTT. Translating gives CASSIQGYGPQHF.

This clonotype was recorded a few times. The rearrangement joins TRBV4-1 to TRBJ2-5; 7 bases align to TRBD1. V lost 4 bases and J lost 5; bases outside the gene matches: 13. This CDR3 region has 16 residues. Germline V gene data show CDR1 as MGHRA and CDR2 as YSYEKL. The CDR3 DNA reads TGCGCCAGCAGCCCTGGGACAGAGGGCGGTGGCGAGACCCAGTACTTC. This encodes CASSPGTEGGGETQYF.

V is TRBV5-5 and J is TRBJ2-2; D possibly corresponds to TRBD2 (5 bases). CDR1 and CDR2 (germline): SGHKS, YYEKEE (reference sequence). The CDR3 covers 16 residues. The V and J ends lost 1 base and 0 bases respectively, with 10 bases between them. The CDR3 DNA is TGTGCCAGCAGCTTGATGGGGAGTGCGAACACCGGGGAGCTGTTTTTT. Protein product: CASSLMGSANTGELFF.

This clonotype was observed a handful of times. The V call is TRBV6-1, the J call TRBJ2-5; D tentatively fits TRBD1 or TRBD2 (7 bases each). V lost 11 bases and J lost 10, with 32 bases in between. CDR1 is MNHNS and CDR2 is SASEGT in the germline V gene. The CDR3 length is 16 residues. This CDR3 is CAASGARTGHRGGQYF. The CDR3, as DNA: TGTGCCGCCAGCGGGGCTCGGACAGGCCACCGAGGAGGCCAGTACTTC.

V and J are TRBV15 and TRBJ1-1, with D tentatively TRBD1 (5 bases). CDR3 length equals 14 residues. Germline values: CDR1 LNHNV, CDR2 YYDKDF (reference sequence). Trimming shortened V by 3 bases and J by 8 bases, and 16 bases separated the two germline ends. The CDR3 loop is CATSRGDVLREAFF. In nucleotides, the CDR3 is TGTGCCACCAGCAGGGGGGATGTGTTGAGGGAAGCTTTCTTT.

There are a few counts of this clonotype. The rearrangement joins TRBV20-1 to TRBJ2-7, with D maybe TRBD2 (6 bases). The CDR3 length is 15 residues. V was cut by 2 bases and J by 4 bases, with 18 bases left in between. Germline V gives CDR1 DFQATT, CDR2 SNEGSKA (reference sequence). CDR3 bases: TGCAGTGCTAGAAGGGCTACGCGGGGAGATTACGAGCAGTACTTC. Translated: CSARRATRGDYEQYF.

This chain joins TRBV6-2 or TRBV6-3 and TRBJ2-7; TRBD2 matches at 12 bases. There are 18 residues in the CDR3. Germline-derived CDR1 and CDR2 are MNHEY and SVGEGT. The trim removed 1 base at V and 1 base at J, leaving 8 bases unmatched. CDR3 in DNA: TGTGCCAGCAGTTACTATCCGGGACTAGCGGGCCTGTCCTACGAGCAGTACTTC. Translated, it gives CASSYYPGLAGLSYEQYF.

This clonotype was seen a handful of times. The gene calls are TRBV20-1 and TRBJ2-2; TRBD2 aligns across 7 bases. CDR1 and CDR2 from the germline V gene are DFQATT and SNEGSKA (reference sequence). This CDR3 is built from 14 residues. The V gene end was trimmed by 5 bases and the J gene end by 5 bases; junction bases not matched to a gene: 8. CDR3 nucleotide sequence: TGCAGTGCTCGCCAGGGCGGGAGTACCGGGGAGCTGTTTTTT. This sequence encodes CSARQGGSTGELFF.

There are a few counts of this clonotype. The chain combines TRBV7-8 with TRBJ2-1; 7 positions match TRBD2. Trimming at V came to 2 bases and at J to 5 bases, leaving 9 bases not matched to a gene. The CDR3 is made up of 16 amino acids. Germline V CDR1 and CDR2: SGHVS, FQNEAQ. The CDR3 DNA follows: TGTGCCAGCAGCTTACGACGGCGGGGGACTGACAATGAGCAGTTCTTC. Encoded protein: CASSLRRRGTDNEQFF.

This clonotype occurred many times. This sequence joins TRBV29-1 and TRBJ2-2; no definite D call. Trimming took off 3 bases at V and 5 bases at J, with 4 bases between the two ends. The germline V gene has CDR1 SQVTM and CDR2 ANQGSEA. This CDR3 has 11 residues. The DNA of the CDR3 is TGCAGCGTTGACTGGACCGGGGAGCTGTTTTTT. Translation gives CSVDWTGELFF.

This clonotype was counted ten times or more. The chain couples TRBV5-8 to TRBJ2-5; D is unresolved. Germline assignment: CDR1 SGHTS and CDR2 YDEGEE. Trimming took 4 bases from V and 5 from J, leaving 15 bases between them. This CDR3 region has 14 residues. The CDR3 protein is CASSLSGVRETQYF. The CDR3 region has the DNA TGTGCCAGCAGCCTGTCAGGCGTCAGGGAGACCCAGTACTTC.